The clone carrying this T cell receptor (beta chain) came up many times. Its antigen is not known. The sample is drawn from a study of T cell repertoires in cytomegalovirus infection. Study observations and caveats: CMV-specific HLA-C-restricted TCR beta clonotypes dominated the ex vivo response. Summed public TCR beta family frequency identified CMV carriers bearing the relevant HLA.

CDR3 length: 13 amino acids. Trimming shortened V by 1 base and J by 5 bases, and 5 bases separated the two germline ends. Germline CDR1 reads SGHTA; CDR2 reads FQGNSA. TCRdb used MiXCR to reprocess the reads, holding one entry per CDR3 protein. The table shows 55,000 to 85,000 distinct CDR3 sequences, with about 4.2% occurring only once. Sequencing was done on a sample of PBMCs. The receptor's source is a human donor in good health (CMV status not recorded). Some clones in this sample may be carry-over from other donors' samples. The rearrangement links TRBV7-2 to TRBJ2-2; D remains unclear. CDR3 sequence (DNA): TGTGCCAGCAGCTTAGGGTGGACCGGGGAGCTGTTTTTT. Translating it yields CASSLGWTGELFF. The variable domain in full, with the rest retrieved from reference TRBV7-2 and TRBJ2-2, is GAGVSQSPSNKVTEKGKDVELRCDPISGHTALYWYRQSLGQGLEFLIYFQGNSAPDKSGLPSDRFSAERTGGSVSTLTIQRTQQEDSAVYLCASSLGWTGELFFGEGSRLTVL.